The T cell receptor beta chain described here comes from a study of blood T cell repertoires in COVID-19. Study details: Both acute and convalescent COVID-19 samples were obtained from the United States, Italy and Spain. Sample material is recorded as cDNA or gDNA derived from T cells, B-cell-depleted T cells, or PBMCs.

As processed by the authors: Counts of nucleated cells, estimated from reference gene primer amplification, were obtained. TCRdb keeps only in-frame clones here, not all; method: immunoSEQ multiplex PCR. The DNA was the basis for D and trimming; V, J and clone size are from that table. The sample includes approximately 64,000 clones, around nine tenths of them seen just once. The receptor was derived from a man in his 70s with acute or convalescent COVID-19. The sample was peripheral blood.

This CDR3 is CASRQQRLGELFF. The CDR3 DNA follows: TGTGCCAGCAGGCAACAACGACTCGGGGAGCTGTTTTTT. The V call is TRBV28, the J call TRBJ2-2; D is unclear. Trimming removed 6 bases from V and 7 bases from J, with 12 bases in between. CDR3 length: 13 residues. The germline V gene has CDR1 MDHEN and CDR2 SYDVKM. The variable domain in full, with the rest retrieved from reference TRBV28 and TRBJ2-2, is DVKVTQSSRYLVKRTGEKVFLECVQDMDHENMFWYRQDPGLGLRLIYFSYDVKMKEKGDIPEGYSVSREKKERFSLILESASTNQTSMYLCASRQQRLGELFFGEGSRLTVL.